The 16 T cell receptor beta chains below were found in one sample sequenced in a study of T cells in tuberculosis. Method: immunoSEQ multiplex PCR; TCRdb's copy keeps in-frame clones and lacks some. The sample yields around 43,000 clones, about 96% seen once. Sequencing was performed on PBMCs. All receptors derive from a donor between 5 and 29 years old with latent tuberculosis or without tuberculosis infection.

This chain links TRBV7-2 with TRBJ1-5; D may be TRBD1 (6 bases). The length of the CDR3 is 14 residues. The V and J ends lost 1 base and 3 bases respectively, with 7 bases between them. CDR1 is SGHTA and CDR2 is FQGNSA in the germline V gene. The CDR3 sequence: CASSLGQVNQPQHF. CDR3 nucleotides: TGTGCCAGCAGCTTAGGACAGGTCAATCAGCCCCAGCATTTT.

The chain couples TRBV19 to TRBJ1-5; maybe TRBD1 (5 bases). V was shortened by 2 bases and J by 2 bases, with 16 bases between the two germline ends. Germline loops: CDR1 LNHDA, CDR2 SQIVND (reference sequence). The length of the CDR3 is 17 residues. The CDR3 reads CASSIRAIRGGNQPQHF. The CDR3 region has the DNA TGTGCCAGTAGTATACGGGCTATTAGGGGTGGCAATCAGCCCCAGCATTTT.

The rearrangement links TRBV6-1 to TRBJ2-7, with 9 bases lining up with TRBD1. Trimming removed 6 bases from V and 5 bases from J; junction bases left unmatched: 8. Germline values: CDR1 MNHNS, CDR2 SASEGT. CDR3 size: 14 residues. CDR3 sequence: CASRDRGSVDEQYF. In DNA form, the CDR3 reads TGTGCCAGCAGGGACAGGGGTTCTGTGGACGAGCAGTACTTC.

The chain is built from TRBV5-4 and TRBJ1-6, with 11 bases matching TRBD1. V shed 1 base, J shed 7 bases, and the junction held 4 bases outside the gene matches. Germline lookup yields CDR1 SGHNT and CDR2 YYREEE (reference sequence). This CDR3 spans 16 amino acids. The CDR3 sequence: CASSLRDRGNNSPLHF. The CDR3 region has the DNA TGTGCCAGCAGCTTGCGGGACAGGGGGAACAATTCACCCCTCCACTTT. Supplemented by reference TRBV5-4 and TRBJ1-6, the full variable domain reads ETGVTQSPTHLIKTRGQQVTLRCSSQSGHNTVSWYQQALGQGPQFIFQYYREEENGRGNFPPRFSGLQFPNYSSELNVNALELDDSALYLCASSLRDRGNNSPLHFGNGTRLTVT.

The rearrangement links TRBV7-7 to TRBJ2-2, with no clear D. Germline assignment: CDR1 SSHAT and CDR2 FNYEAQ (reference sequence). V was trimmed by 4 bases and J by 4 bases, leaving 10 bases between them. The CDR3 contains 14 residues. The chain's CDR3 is CASSSSSGTGELFF. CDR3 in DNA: TGTGCCAGCAGCTCGTCTTCGGGCACCGGGGAGCTGTTTTTT.

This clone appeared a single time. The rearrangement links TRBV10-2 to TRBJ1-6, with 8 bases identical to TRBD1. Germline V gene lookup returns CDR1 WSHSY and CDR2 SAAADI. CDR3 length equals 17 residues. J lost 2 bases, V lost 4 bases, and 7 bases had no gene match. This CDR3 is CASSGRTGGTYNSPLHF. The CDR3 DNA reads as TGCGCCAGCAGTGGAAGAACAGGGGGGACCTATAATTCACCCCTCCACTTT.

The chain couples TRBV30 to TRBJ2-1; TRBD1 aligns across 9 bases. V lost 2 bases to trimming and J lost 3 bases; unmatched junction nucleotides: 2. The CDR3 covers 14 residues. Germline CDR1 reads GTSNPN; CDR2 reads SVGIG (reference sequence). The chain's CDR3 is CAWSSDRGYNEQFF. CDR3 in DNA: TGTGCCTGGAGTTCGGACAGGGGCTACAATGAGCAGTTCTTC.

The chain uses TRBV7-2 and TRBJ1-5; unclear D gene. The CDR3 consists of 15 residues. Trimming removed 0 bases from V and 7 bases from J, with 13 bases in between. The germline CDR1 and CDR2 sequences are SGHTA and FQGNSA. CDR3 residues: CASSLATGLQQPQHF. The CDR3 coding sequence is TGTGCCAGCAGCTTAGCGACCGGCTTACAGCAGCCCCAGCATTTT. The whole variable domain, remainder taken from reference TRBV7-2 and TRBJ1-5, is GAGVSQSPSNKVTEKGKDVELRCDPISGHTALYWYRQSLGQGLEFLIYFQGNSAPDKSGLPSDRFSAERTGGSVSTLTIQRTQQEDSAVYLCASSLATGLQQPQHFGDGTRLSIL.

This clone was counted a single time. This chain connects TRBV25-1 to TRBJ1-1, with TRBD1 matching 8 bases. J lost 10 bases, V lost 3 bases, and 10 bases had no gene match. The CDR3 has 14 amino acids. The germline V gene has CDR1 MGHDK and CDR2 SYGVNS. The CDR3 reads CASSDDPRGLGAFF. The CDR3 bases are TGTGCCAGCAGTGATGACCCCAGGGGGCTGGGAGCTTTCTTT. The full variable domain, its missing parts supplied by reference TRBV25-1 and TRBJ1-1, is EADIYQTPRYLVIGTGKKITLECSQTMGHDKMYWYQQDPGMELHLIHYSYGVNSTEKGDLSSESTVSRIRTEHFPLTLESARPSHTSQYLCASSDDPRGLGAFFGQGTRLTVV.

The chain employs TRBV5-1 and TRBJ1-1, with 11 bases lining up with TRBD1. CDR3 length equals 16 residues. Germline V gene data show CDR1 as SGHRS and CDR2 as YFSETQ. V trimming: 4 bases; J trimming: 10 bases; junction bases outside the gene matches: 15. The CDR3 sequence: CASSSVDRGQQRRAFF. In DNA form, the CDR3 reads TGCGCCAGCAGCAGCGTGGACAGGGGGCAGCAACGTCGAGCTTTCTTT.

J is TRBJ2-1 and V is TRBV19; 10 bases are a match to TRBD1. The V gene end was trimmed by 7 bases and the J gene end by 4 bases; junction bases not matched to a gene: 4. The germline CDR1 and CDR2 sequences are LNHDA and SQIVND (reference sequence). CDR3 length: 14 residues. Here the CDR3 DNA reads TGTGCCAGTACTCGGGACAGGGGATACAATGAGCAGTTCTTC. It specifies CASTRDRGYNEQFF. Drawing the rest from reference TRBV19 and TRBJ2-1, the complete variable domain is DGGITQSPKYLFRKEGQNVTLSCEQNLNHDAMYWYRQDPGQGLRLIYYSQIVNDFQKGDIAEGYSVSREKKESFPLTVTSAQKNPTAFYLCASTRDRGYNEQFFGPGTRLTVL.

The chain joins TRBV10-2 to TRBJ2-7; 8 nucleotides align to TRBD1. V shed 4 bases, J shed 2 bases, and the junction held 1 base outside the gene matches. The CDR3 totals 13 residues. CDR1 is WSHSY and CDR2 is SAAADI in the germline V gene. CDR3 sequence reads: CASSGQGPYEQYF. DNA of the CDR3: TGCGCCAGCAGTGGACAGGGGCCCTACGAGCAGTACTTC.

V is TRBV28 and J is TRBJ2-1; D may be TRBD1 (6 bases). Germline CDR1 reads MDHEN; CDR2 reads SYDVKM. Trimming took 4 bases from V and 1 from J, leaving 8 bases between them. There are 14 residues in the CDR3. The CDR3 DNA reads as TGTGCCAGCAGTTACACAGGGTCCTACAATGAGCAGTTCTTC. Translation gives CASSYTGSYNEQFF.

DNA of the CDR3: TGTGCCATCAGTGGCGGACAGGGTTTGAAAGAGACCCAGTACTTC. Amino acids: CAISGGQGLKETQYF. This chain uses TRBV10-3 with TRBJ2-5, with 8 nucleotides matching TRBD1. The length of the CDR3 is 15 residues. The germline V gene encodes CDR1 ENHRY and CDR2 SYGVKD. The V gene end was trimmed by 4 bases and the J gene end by 3 bases; junction bases not matched to a gene: 7.

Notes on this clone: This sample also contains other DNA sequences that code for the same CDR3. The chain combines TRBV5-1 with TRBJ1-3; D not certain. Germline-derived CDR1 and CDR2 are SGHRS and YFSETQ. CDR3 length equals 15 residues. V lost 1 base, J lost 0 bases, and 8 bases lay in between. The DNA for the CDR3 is TGCGCCAGCAGCTTGACCGGGAGCTCTGGAAACACCATATATTTT. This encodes CASSLTGSSGNTIYF.

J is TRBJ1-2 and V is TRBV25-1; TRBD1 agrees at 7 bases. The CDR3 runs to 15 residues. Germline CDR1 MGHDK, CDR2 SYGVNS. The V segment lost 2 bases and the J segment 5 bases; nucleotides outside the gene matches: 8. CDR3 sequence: CASSEVSGQNYGYTF. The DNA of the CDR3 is TGTGCCAGCAGTGAAGTATCGGGACAGAATTATGGCTACACCTTC.